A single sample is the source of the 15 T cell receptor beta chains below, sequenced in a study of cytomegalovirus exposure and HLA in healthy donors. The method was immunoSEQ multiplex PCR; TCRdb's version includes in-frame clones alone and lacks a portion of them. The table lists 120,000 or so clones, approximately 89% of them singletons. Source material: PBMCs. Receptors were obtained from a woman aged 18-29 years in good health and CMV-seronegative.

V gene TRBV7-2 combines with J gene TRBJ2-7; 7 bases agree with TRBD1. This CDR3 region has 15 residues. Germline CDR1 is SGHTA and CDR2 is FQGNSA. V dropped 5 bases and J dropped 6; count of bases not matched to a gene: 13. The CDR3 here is CASSRTQGSISEQYF. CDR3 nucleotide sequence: TGTGCCAGCAGCCGAACACAGGGGTCGATCTCCGAGCAGTACTTC.

The CDR3 DNA reads TGTGCCAGCAGCTTAACTAGCGGGGGGTACCAAGAGACCCAGTACTTC. This translates into CASSLTSGGYQETQYF. The chain links TRBV7-2 to TRBJ2-5, with TRBD2 identical over 12 bases. The CDR3 is 16 residues long. The V gene's germline CDR1 is SGHTA and CDR2 FQGNSA. Trimming took 2 bases from V and 0 from J; bases not matched to a gene: 1.

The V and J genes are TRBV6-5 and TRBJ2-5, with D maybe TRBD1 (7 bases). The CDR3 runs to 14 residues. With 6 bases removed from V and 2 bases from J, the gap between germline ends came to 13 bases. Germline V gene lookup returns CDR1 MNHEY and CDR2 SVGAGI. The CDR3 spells CASREGTAQETQYF. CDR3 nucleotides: TGTGCCAGCAGGGAGGGGACAGCTCAAGAGACCCAGTACTTC.

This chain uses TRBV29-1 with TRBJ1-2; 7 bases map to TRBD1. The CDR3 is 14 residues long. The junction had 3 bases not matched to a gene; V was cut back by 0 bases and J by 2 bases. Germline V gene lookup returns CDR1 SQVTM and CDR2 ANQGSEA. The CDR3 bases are TGCAGCGTTGAAGAACAGGGGCCGAACTATGGCTACACCTTC. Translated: CSVEEQGPNYGYTF.

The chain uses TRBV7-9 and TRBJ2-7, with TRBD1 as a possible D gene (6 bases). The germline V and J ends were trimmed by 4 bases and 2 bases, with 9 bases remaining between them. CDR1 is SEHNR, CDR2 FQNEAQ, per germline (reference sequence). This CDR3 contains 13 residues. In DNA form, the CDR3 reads TGTGCCAGCAGCTCTAGGACAGCCTACGAGCAGTACTTC. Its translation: CASSSRTAYEQYF.

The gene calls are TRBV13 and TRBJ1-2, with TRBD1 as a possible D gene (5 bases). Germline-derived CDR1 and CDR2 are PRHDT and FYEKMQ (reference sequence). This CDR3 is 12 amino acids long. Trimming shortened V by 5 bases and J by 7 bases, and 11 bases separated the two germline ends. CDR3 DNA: TGTGCCAGCAGCCCAGACAGTCCTGGCTACACCTTC. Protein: CASSPDSPGYTF. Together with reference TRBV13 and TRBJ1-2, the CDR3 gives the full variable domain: AAGVIQSPRHLIKEKRETATLKCYPIPRHDTVYWYQQGPGQDPQFLISFYEKMQSDKGSIPDRFSAQQFSDYHSELNMSSLELGDSALYFCASSPDSPGYTFGSGTRLTVV.

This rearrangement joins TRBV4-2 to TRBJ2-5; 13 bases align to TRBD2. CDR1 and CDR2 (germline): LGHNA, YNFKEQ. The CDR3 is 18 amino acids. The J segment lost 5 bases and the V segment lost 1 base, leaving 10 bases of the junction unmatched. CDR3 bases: TGTGCCAGCAGCCAAGTATGGACTAGCGGGGGTCAGGGGGAGACCCAGTACTTC. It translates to CASSQVWTSGGQGETQYF.

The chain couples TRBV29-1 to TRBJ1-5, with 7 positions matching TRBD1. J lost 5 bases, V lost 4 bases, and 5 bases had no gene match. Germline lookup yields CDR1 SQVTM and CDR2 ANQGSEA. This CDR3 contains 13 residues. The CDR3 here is CSVVGDRDQPQHF. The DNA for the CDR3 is TGCAGCGTTGTAGGGGACAGAGATCAGCCCCAGCATTTT.

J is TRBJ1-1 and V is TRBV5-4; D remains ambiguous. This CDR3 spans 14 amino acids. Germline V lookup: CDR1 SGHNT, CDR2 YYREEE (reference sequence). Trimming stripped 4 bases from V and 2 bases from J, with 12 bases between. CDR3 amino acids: CASSPARQNTEAFF. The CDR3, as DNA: TGTGCCAGCAGCCCGGCGAGGCAAAACACTGAAGCTTTCTTT.

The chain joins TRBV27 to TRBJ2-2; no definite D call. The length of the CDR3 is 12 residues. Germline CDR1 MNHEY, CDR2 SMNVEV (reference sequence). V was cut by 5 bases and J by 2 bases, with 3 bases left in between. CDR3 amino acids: CASSTNTGELFF. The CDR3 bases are TGTGCCAGCAGTACAAACACCGGGGAGCTGTTTTTT.

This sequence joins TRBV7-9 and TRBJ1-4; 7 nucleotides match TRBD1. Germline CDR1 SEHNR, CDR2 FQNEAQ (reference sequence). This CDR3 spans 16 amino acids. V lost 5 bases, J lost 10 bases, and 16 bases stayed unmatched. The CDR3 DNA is TGTGCCAGCAGCGCACTCCGACAGGGAAAGTGGGCAAAACTGTTTTTT. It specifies CASSALRQGKWAKLFF. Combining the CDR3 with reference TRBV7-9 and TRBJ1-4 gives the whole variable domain DTGVSQNPRHKITKRGQNVTFRCDPISEHNRLYWYRQTLGQGPEFLTYFQNEAQLEKSRLLSDRFSAERPKGSFSTLEIQRTEQGDSAMYLCASSALRQGKWAKLFFGSGTQLSVL.

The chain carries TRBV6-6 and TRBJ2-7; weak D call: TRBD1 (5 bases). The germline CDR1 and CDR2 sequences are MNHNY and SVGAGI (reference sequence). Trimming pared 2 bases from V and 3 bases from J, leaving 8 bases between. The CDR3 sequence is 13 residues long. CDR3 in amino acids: CASSYRGGYEQYF. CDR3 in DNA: TGTGCCAGCAGTTACAGGGGCGGCTACGAGCAGTACTTC.

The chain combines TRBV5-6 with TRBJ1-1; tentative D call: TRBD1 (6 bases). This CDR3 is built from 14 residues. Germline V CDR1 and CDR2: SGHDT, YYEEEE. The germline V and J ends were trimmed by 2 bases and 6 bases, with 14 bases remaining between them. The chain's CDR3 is CASSLRAGAPEAFF. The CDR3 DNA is TGTGCCAGCAGCTTAAGGGCAGGGGCCCCTGAAGCTTTCTTT. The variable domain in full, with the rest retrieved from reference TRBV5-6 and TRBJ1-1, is DAGVTQSPTHLIKTRGQQVTLRCSPKSGHDTVSWYQQALGQGPQFIFQYYEEEERQRGNFPDRFSGHQFPNYSSELNVNALLLGDSALYLCASSLRAGAPEAFFGQGTRLTVV.

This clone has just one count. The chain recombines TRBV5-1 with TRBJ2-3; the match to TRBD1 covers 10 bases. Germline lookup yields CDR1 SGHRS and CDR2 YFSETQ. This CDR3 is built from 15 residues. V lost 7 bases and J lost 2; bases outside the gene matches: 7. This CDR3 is CASGTGDADTDTQYF. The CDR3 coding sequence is TGCGCCAGCGGGACAGGGGACGCTGACACAGATACGCAGTATTTT.

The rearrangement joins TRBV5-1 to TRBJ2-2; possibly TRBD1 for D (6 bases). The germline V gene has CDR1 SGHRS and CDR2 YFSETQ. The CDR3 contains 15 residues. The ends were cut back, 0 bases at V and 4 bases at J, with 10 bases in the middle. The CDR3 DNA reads TGCGCCAGCAGCTTGGTCGGACAGCTCACCGGGGAGCTGTTTTTT. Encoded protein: CASSLVGQLTGELFF. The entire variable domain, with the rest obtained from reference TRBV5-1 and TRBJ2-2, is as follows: KAGVTQTPRYLIKTRGQQVTLSCSPISGHRSVSWYQQTPGQGLQFLFEYFSETQRNKGNFPGRFSGRQFSNSRSEMNVSTLELGDSALYLCASSLVGQLTGELFFGEGSRLTVL.